This T cell receptor beta chain came from a study of OX40 agonist ivuxolimab in advanced cancers. Notes on the study in general: Expanded clones tended on average to be more numerous among CD8+ T cells than CD4+.

Regarding this clone: The antigen remains undetermined.

Profiled with immunoSEQ multiplex PCR; TCRdb holds only in-frame clones, not every one. Altogether 45,000 or so clones are present, 70% to 90% being singletons, with the ten largest covering around 17%. The sample here was CD4+ or CD8+ T cells sorted from blood, taken in a trial of the OX40 agonist ivuxolimab. The receptor was isolated from an adult with an advanced solid tumor such as melanoma, head and neck, liver or kidney cancer.

CDR3 sequence: CASSYRGRNYEQYF. DNA of the CDR3: TGTGCCAGCAGCTACAGGGGGCGAAACTACGAGCAGTACTTC. The V gene is TRBV7-2, the J gene TRBJ2-7, with 9 bases lining up with TRBD1. The germline V gene has CDR1 SGHTA and CDR2 FQGNSA. V shed 4 bases, J shed 3 bases, and the junction held 4 bases outside the gene matches. CDR3 length equals 14 residues.